These 25 T cell receptor beta chains were all obtained from the same sample, sequenced in a study of PD-L1 blockade in urothelial cancer. The method was immunoSEQ multiplex PCR; TCRdb's version includes in-frame clones alone and lacks a portion of them. In the table there are approximately 70,000 clones, around nine tenths of which are singletons. Sequencing was performed on PBMCs, taken around atezolizumab (anti-PD-L1) treatment. These receptors came from a man in his sixties with urothelial cancer.

This clone was seen once. The chain carries TRBV19 and TRBJ2-2, with D perhaps matching TRBD2 (7 bases). The germline V and J ends were trimmed by 3 bases and 4 bases, with 15 bases remaining between them. Germline V gene lookup returns CDR1 LNHDA and CDR2 SQIVND (reference sequence). The length of the CDR3 is 16 residues. The CDR3 is CASSISGGRGTGELFF. CDR3 sequence (DNA): TGTGCCAGTAGTATTTCGGGGGGCCGTGGCACCGGGGAGCTGTTTTTT.

The CDR3 region is CASSPRQGPLYEQYF. The CDR3 nucleotides are TGTGCCAGCTCACCCCGACAGGGCCCTCTTTACGAGCAGTACTTC. The chain has TRBV18 and TRBJ2-7; 7 bases are a match to TRBD1. The CDR3 spans 15 residues. The V and J ends lost 3 bases and 4 bases, in that order; junction bases with no gene match: 9. Looked up from germline, CDR1 is KGHSH and CDR2 is LQKENI.

The chain is built from TRBV4-1 and TRBJ1-5; 9 nucleotides line up with TRBD1. The V and J ends lost 0 bases and 6 bases, in that order; junction bases with no gene match: 15. CDR1 and CDR2 from the germline V gene are MGHRA and YSYEKL. The length of the CDR3 is 19 residues. The CDR3 bases are TGCGCCAGCAGCCAAGACTGGACAGGGGAGGCGCGGGTCATTCAGCCCCAGCATTTT. Translating it yields CASSQDWTGEARVIQPQHF.

This clone was observed a few times. This chain joins TRBV10-2 and TRBJ2-2; 7 nucleotides match TRBD2. With V trimmed by 2 bases and J by 3 bases, 9 bases remained unmatched. CDR3 length equals 17 residues. Germline-derived CDR1 and CDR2 are WSHSY and SAAADI. The CDR3 sequence: CASSENWGGIDTGELFF. The DNA of the CDR3 is TGCGCCAGCAGTGAGAACTGGGGGGGTATCGACACCGGGGAGCTGTTTTTT.

The chain recombines TRBV5-1 with TRBJ1-4; D not certain. Germline assignment: CDR1 SGHRS and CDR2 YFSETQ. Trimming removed 2 bases from V and 0 bases from J, with 8 bases in between. The CDR3 is 15 residues long. CDR3 in amino acids: CASSFGSATNEKLFF. The CDR3 nucleotides are TGCGCCAGCAGCTTCGGGTCAGCAACTAATGAAAAACTGTTTTTT.

This clone was counted a few times. The chain couples TRBV10-1 to TRBJ1-1, with D perhaps TRBD1 (6 bases). This CDR3 contains 13 residues. CDR1 and CDR2 from the germline V gene are WNHNN and SYGVQD (reference sequence). Trimming took off 6 bases at V and 3 bases at J, with 11 bases between the two ends. CDR3 amino acids: CASRIRQDTEAFF. CDR3 DNA: TGCGCCAGCAGGATACGACAGGACACTGAAGCTTTCTTT.

The chain recombines TRBV7-7 with TRBJ2-1; D is possibly TRBD2 (6 bases). CDR3 length: 13 residues. Germline V lookup: CDR1 SSHAT, CDR2 FNYEAQ (reference sequence). Trimming cost V 5 bases and J 4 bases, with 9 bases left between them. CDR3 sequence reads: CASSPDYYNEQFF. CDR3 nucleotides: TGTGCCAGCAGCCCGGACTATTACAATGAGCAGTTCTTC.

This chain connects TRBV6-1 to TRBJ2-3, with TRBD2 matching 7 bases. This CDR3 contains 14 residues. V was pared by 6 bases and J by 13 bases, with 16 bases of the junction left unmatched. Germline-derived CDR1 and CDR2 are MNHNS and SASEGT. The CDR3 sequence is CASSEIIGMAGEYF. The CDR3 DNA reads TGTGCCAGCAGCGAAATTATCGGGATGGCGGGAGAGTATTTT.

CDR3 sequence: CASSVSGTDEINYGYTF. For the CDR3, the DNA is TGTGCCAGCAGTGTTTCCGGGACAGACGAGATCAACTATGGCTACACCTTC. The V and J genes are TRBV25-1 and TRBJ1-2, with 7 bases matching TRBD1. Per the germline V gene, CDR1 is MGHDK and CDR2 is SYGVNS. Losses at the gene ends were 4 bases for V and 2 bases for J; bases not matched to a gene: 13. This CDR3 comprises 17 residues.

The chain's CDR3 is CSVVRDRGAYEQYF. CDR3 sequence (DNA): TGCAGCGTCGTAAGGGACAGGGGGGCCTACGAGCAGTACTTC. The chain has TRBV29-1 and TRBJ2-7; 11 bases fit TRBD1. Trimming at V came to 6 bases and at J to 2 bases, leaving 6 bases not matched to a gene. Germline values: CDR1 SQVTM, CDR2 ANQGSEA. The CDR3 length is 14 residues.

The chain uses TRBV29-1 and TRBJ1-2, with TRBD1 identical over 7 bases. Germline V gives CDR1 SQVTM, CDR2 ANQGSEA. Trimming at V came to 5 bases and at J to 8 bases, leaving 8 bases not matched to a gene. There are 12 residues in the CDR3. The CDR3 coding sequence is TGCAGCGTTCAAACAGGGGTCGGCGGCTACACCTTC. Amino acids: CSVQTGVGGYTF.

The chain uses TRBV27 and TRBJ1-2; TRBD1 agrees at 9 bases. Germline V lookup: CDR1 MNHEY, CDR2 SMNVEV (reference sequence). This CDR3 comprises 14 residues. The junction had 2 bases not matched to a gene; V was cut back by 6 bases and J by 0 bases. The CDR3 protein is CASRDRGANYGYTF. The CDR3 DNA reads TGTGCCAGCAGGGACAGGGGAGCTAACTATGGCTACACCTTC.

The genes are TRBV21-1 and TRBJ1-4. TRBV21-1 is a recognized pseudogene. This CDR3 is built from 14 residues. The CDR3 nucleotides read TGTGCCAGCGCCCCGTGGGACTCTAATGAAAAACTGTTTTTT. Translation gives CASAPWDSNEKLFF.

The V call is TRBV4-1, the J call TRBJ2-3, with a weak D call TRBD2 (6 bases). V lost 2 bases, J lost 3 bases, and 18 bases lay in between. Germline values: CDR1 MGHRA, CDR2 YSYEKL. The CDR3 length is 17 residues. CDR3 residues: CASSQTSTGVVTDTQYF. The CDR3 DNA reads as TGCGCCAGCAGCCAAACGAGTACGGGGGTAGTGACAGATACGCAGTATTTT.

The chain couples TRBV5-6 to TRBJ1-3; perhaps TRBD1 as D (6 bases). Germline V gene data show CDR1 as SGHDT and CDR2 as YYEEEE. The V gene lost 0 bases and the J gene lost 7 bases, with 8 bases spanning the gap. This CDR3 is built from 13 residues. CDR3 amino acids: CASSLGQGNTIYF. The DNA for the CDR3 is TGTGCCAGCAGCTTGGGGCAGGGGAACACCATATATTTT.

The chain combines TRBV7-2 with TRBJ1-5; D is unresolved. The ends were cut back, 2 bases at V and 1 base at J, with 9 bases in the middle. The CDR3 has 15 residues. Per germline, CDR1 SGHTA and CDR2 FQGNSA. The CDR3 here is CASSLYTGSNQPQHF. The CDR3 DNA reads TGTGCCAGCAGCTTATATACCGGGAGCAATCAGCCCCAGCATTTT.

V is TRBV5-1 and J is TRBJ2-3; 8 bases fit TRBD2. Trimming cost V 0 bases and J 0 bases; bases outside gene matches: 3. This CDR3 comprises 16 residues. Germline CDR1 and CDR2: SGHRS and YFSETQ. CDR3 nucleotide sequence: TGCGCCAGCAGCTTGGGAGGCGGGAGGAGCACAGATACGCAGTATTTT. Translation gives CASSLGGGRSTDTQYF. The whole variable domain, remainder taken from reference TRBV5-1 and TRBJ2-3, is KAGVTQTPRYLIKTRGQQVTLSCSPISGHRSVSWYQQTPGQGLQFLFEYFSETQRNKGNFPGRFSGRQFSNSRSEMNVSTLELGDSALYLCASSLGGGRSTDTQYFGPGTRLTVL.

This rearrangement joins TRBV7-2 to TRBJ1-3, with D possibly matching TRBD1 (6 bases). The CDR3 covers 17 residues. Germline assignment: CDR1 SGHTA and CDR2 FQGNSA. Trimming took off 5 bases at V and 0 bases at J, with 17 bases between the two ends. CDR3 in DNA: TGTGCCAGCAGCGGCCCCGTGGGGGCCCTCTCTGGAAACACCATATATTTT. This gives the protein CASSGPVGALSGNTIYF.

The chain employs TRBV4-3 and TRBJ1-2; the match to TRBD1 covers 7 bases. The CDR3 runs 15 residues. V shed 0 bases and J 4 bases; nucleotides not matched to a gene: 5. Per germline, CDR1 LGHNA and CDR2 YSLEER. CDR3 coding DNA: TGCGCCAGCAGCCAAGATTCGGCAGGGGGCTATGGCTACACCTTC. It yields the protein CASSQDSAGGYGYTF.

The chain recombines TRBV19 with TRBJ2-2; 8 bases line up with TRBD1. Germline V lookup: CDR1 LNHDA, CDR2 SQIVND (reference sequence). The CDR3 runs to 13 residues. Trimming removed 8 bases from V and 4 bases from J; junction bases left unmatched: 3. CDR3 in amino acids: CASQGAGTGELFF. In DNA form, the CDR3 reads TGTGCCAGTCAGGGGGCGGGCACCGGGGAGCTGTTTTTT. Using reference TRBV19 and TRBJ2-2 for the parts outside the CDR3, the full variable domain is DGGITQSPKYLFRKEGQNVTLSCEQNLNHDAMYWYRQDPGQGLRLIYYSQIVNDFQKGDIAEGYSVSREKKESFPLTVTSAQKNPTAFYLCASQGAGTGELFFGEGSRLTVL.

This chain uses TRBV18 with TRBJ2-1; D remains unclear. Germline V gives CDR1 KGHSH, CDR2 LQKENI. V was pared by 1 base and J by 0 bases, with 7 bases between. CDR3 length: 15 residues. CDR3 in amino acids: CASSPLEPSYNEQFF. CDR3 in DNA: TGTGCCAGCTCACCACTAGAGCCCTCCTACAATGAGCAGTTCTTC.

The chain couples TRBV7-6 to TRBJ1-3; tentative D call: TRBD1 (6 bases). CDR1 is SGHVS and CDR2 is FNYEAQ in the germline V gene. V lost 5 bases and J 3 bases, leaving 17 bases between the germline ends. The length of the CDR3 is 16 residues. The CDR3 DNA reads TGTGCCAGCAGCCAGGTGGGGGGGCCAAATGGAAACACCATATATTTT. Its protein product is CASSQVGGPNGNTIYF.

This rearrangement joins TRBV4-1 to TRBJ1-2; 9 nucleotides agree with TRBD1. J lost 8 bases, V lost 3 bases, and 10 bases had no gene match. The CDR3 spans 15 residues. From germline, CDR1 is MGHRA and CDR2 YSYEKL. CDR3 in DNA: TGCGCCAGCAGCCAGGCGGGACAGGGAATGGGGGGCTACACCTTC. As protein: CASSQAGQGMGGYTF.

This chain uses TRBV7-3 with TRBJ1-1, with D unclear. The CDR3 has 13 residues. The germline V and J ends were trimmed by 1 base and 4 bases, with 7 bases remaining between them. Germline V gene sequence: CDR1 SGHTA, CDR2 FQGTGA. This chain's CDR3 is CASSLSQATEAFF. The CDR3 region has the DNA TGTGCCAGCAGCTTAAGCCAGGCCACTGAAGCTTTCTTT. Supplemented by reference TRBV7-3 and TRBJ1-1, the full variable domain reads GAGVSQTPSNKVTEKGKYVELRCDPISGHTALYWYRQSLGQGPEFLIYFQGTGAADDSGLPNDRFFAVRPEGSVSTLKIQRTERGDSAVYLCASSLSQATEAFFGQGTRLTVV.

The genes are TRBV5-4 and TRBJ1-1; D might be TRBD1 (5 bases). V was cut by 3 bases and J by 0 bases, with 12 bases left in between. Germline-derived CDR1 and CDR2 are SGHNT and YYREEE (reference sequence). The CDR3 is made up of 15 amino acids. CDR3 coding DNA: TGTGCCAGCAGCTGGCCGGGGGGTATGAACACTGAAGCTTTCTTT. Its protein product is CASSWPGGMNTEAFF.